The entry that follows covers one TCR beta chain sequence. Its antigen remains unknown. The data stem from a study of T cell responses to AZD1222 COVID-19 vaccine. Profiling relied on immunoSEQ multiplex PCR, and the TCRdb table lists in-frame clones only, not all of them. This repertoire shows roughly 150,000 clones, 90% to 95% found once; its top ten account for 5.1%. Study conclusions and caveats: Clonal diversity may have been underestimated in mostly white British donors. Repertoire sampling was restricted to post-peak T cell response timepoints. Nearly half of the spike-specific TCRs reportedly recognize variant regions that carry no mutations.

The ends were cut back, 1 base at V and 7 bases at J, with 10 bases in the middle. CDR1 is MGHDK, CDR2 SYGVNS, per germline. The CDR3 covers 13 residues. V gene TRBV25-1 combines with J gene TRBJ1-2; D is unresolved. Source: peripheral blood, taken 28 days after the second AZD1222 dose. The origin of this receptor is an adult who received the AZD1222 COVID-19 vaccine. DNA of the CDR3: TGTGCCAGCAGTGAATCGTCTAAGGCTGGCTACACCTTC. Residues: CASSESSKAGYTF.